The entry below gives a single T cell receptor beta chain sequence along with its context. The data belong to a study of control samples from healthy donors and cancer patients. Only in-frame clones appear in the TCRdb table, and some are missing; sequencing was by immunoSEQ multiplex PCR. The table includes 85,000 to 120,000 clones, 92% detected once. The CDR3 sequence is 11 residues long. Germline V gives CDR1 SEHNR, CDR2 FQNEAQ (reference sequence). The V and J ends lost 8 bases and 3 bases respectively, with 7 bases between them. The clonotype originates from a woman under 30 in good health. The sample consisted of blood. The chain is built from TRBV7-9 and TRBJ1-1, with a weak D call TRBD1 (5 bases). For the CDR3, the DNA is TGTGCCAGCCGGGGGTACACTGAAGCTTTCTTT. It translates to CASRGYTEAFF.